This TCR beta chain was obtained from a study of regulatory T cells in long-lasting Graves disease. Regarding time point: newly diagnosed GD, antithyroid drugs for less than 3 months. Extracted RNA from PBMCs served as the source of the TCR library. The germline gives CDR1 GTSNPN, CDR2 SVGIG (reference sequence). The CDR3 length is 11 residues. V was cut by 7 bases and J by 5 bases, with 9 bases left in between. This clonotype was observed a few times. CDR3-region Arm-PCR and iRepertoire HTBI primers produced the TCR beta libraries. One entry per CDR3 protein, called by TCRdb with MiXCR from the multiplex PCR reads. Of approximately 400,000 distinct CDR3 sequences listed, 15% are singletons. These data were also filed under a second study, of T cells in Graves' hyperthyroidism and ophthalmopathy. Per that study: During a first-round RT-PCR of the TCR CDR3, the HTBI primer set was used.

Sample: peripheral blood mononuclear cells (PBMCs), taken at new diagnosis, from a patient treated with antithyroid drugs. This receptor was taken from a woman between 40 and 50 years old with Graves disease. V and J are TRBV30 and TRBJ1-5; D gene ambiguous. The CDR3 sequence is CAYGPDQPQHF. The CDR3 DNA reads TGTGCCTACGGGCCTGATCAGCCCCAGCATTTT.